Listed here are 3 T cell receptor beta chains from one sample, sequenced in a study of blood T cell repertoires in COVID-19. The table came from immunoSEQ multiplex PCR; TCRdb's copy has only in-frame clones and leaves some out. The sample consists of about 39,000 clones, less than 85% of them appearing once. The sequencing sample was made of peripheral blood. These receptors came from a man aged 70 or older with acute or convalescent COVID-19.

The J gene is TRBJ1-2, the V gene TRBV18, with 8 bases lining up with TRBD1. CDR3 length equals 16 residues. Per the germline V gene, CDR1 is KGHSH and CDR2 is LQKENI. Trimming cost V 2 bases and J 3 bases; bases outside gene matches: 8. The CDR3 spells CASSPNPGGIDYGYTF. In nucleotides, the CDR3 is TGTGCCAGCTCACCAAACCCAGGGGGCATCGACTATGGCTACACCTTC.

The chain is built from TRBV11-3 and TRBJ2-1, with 7 nucleotides matching TRBD1. J gave up 6 bases and V 5 bases, and 4 bases lay outside the gene matches. Per the germline V gene, CDR1 is SGHNT and CDR2 is YENEEA. The CDR3 consists of 13 residues. The CDR3 DNA reads as TGTGCCAGCAGCCGACAGGGAATCAATGAGCAGTTCTTC. Encoded protein: CASSRQGINEQFF.

This clone has a handful of counts. The rearrangement uses TRBV27 and TRBJ2-1; 9 nucleotides line up with TRBD1. The V gene's germline CDR1 is MNHEY and CDR2 SMNVEV (reference sequence). The CDR3 contains 14 residues. J was trimmed by 8 bases and V by 5 bases; bases with no gene match: 7. The DNA for the CDR3 is TGTGCCAGCAGTACCTACAGGGGGCAGGATGAGCAGTTCTTC. Translation gives CASSTYRGQDEQFF.